This TCR beta chain was obtained from a study of blood T cell repertoires in COVID-19. Looking at the study overall: Acute and convalescent COVID-19 specimens originated in the United States, Italy and Spain. PBMCs, B-cell-depleted T cells, or T cells were the source of the cDNA or gDNA that made up the material.

Per germline, CDR1 MNHNS and CDR2 SASEGT. The V end was cut by 4 bases, the J end by 2 bases, with 15 bases between. The CDR3 runs to 16 residues. Original processing notes: Nucleated cell counts were estimated from reference gene primer amplification. Sequenced by immunoSEQ multiplex PCR; TCRdb stores in-frame clones only, minus some. For V, J and clone size, that table is used; D and trimming come from the DNA. The sample yields around 72,000 clones, around 90% seen once. Specimen: peripheral blood. This chain links TRBV6-1 with TRBJ1-5; D gene uncertain. The TCR sequence derives from a man aged 45-60 years with acute or convalescent COVID-19. CDR3 nucleotide sequence: TGTGCCAGCAGTGTTGAGTCTGGAGCCGGCAATCAGCCCCAGCATTTT. Translation gives CASSVESGAGNQPQHF.